What follows are 26 T cell receptor beta chains derived from one specimen sequenced in a study of neoadjuvant nivolumab and ipilimumab in lung cancer. Generated by immunoSEQ multiplex PCR, the TCRdb table keeps only in-frame clones and is missing some. The data contain fewer than 40,000 clones, around nine tenths of them singletons. Sequencing used peripheral blood, obtained after neoadjuvant nivolumab, alone or with ipilimumab, at or shortly before surgery. These receptors were obtained from an adult with non-small cell lung cancer.

The chain recombines TRBV7-6 with TRBJ2-7; D gene uncertain. This CDR3 comprises 14 residues. The germline gives CDR1 SGHVS, CDR2 FNYEAQ. V was shortened by 5 bases and J by 8 bases, with 19 bases between the two germline ends. CDR3 DNA: TGTGCCAGCAGCAAACGGACCCGACTGGGCCAGCAGTACTTC. Translation gives CASSKRTRLGQQYF.

This clone was recorded once. This chain connects TRBV14 to TRBJ2-5; 7 bases are a match to TRBD2. The germline V gene has CDR1 SGHDN and CDR2 FVKESK. The CDR3 sequence is 13 residues long. J was trimmed by 5 bases and V by 6 bases; bases with no gene match: 6. CDR3 nucleotide sequence: TGTGCCAGCAGGAAAACGGGGGGTGAGACCCAGTACTTC. Residues: CASRKTGGETQYF.

The V call is TRBV14, the J call TRBJ2-3, with a weak D call TRBD2 (5 bases). The CDR3 has 14 amino acids. Germline assignment: CDR1 SGHDN and CDR2 FVKESK. V was clipped by 1 base and J by 4 bases, with 9 bases between them. The DNA for the CDR3 is TGTGCCAGCAGCCAAGGCGGGCCAGCAGATACGCAGTATTTT. As protein: CASSQGGPADTQYF.

Concerning this clone: A junction end diverges from the germline sequence, so it may reflect a read error. This chain joins TRBV29-1 and TRBJ2-7; weak D call: TRBD1 (5 bases). The CDR3 loop spans 12 amino acids. CDR1 is SQVTM, CDR2 ANQGSEA, per germline. DNA of the CDR3: TGCAGCGTTGATAGGGGCTCCGACGAGCAGTACTTC. This encodes CSVDRGSDEQYF.

This chain joins TRBV7-2 and TRBJ1-1; D remains unclear. V lost 2 bases and J lost 1, with 5 bases in between. CDR1 is SGHTA, CDR2 FQGNSA, per germline. The CDR3 extends over 13 amino acids. The CDR3 sequence: CASSLLGNTEAFF. The CDR3 DNA is TGTGCCAGCAGCTTACTTGGGAACACTGAAGCTTTCTTT.

This clone has more than one count but fewer than ten. The gene calls are TRBV2 and TRBJ2-2; D ambiguous. Germline CDR1 reads SNHLY; CDR2 reads FYNNEI. Trimming took off 10 bases at V and 2 bases at J, with 14 bases between the two ends. The CDR3 consists of 14 residues. CDR3: CATLLTVNTGELFF. For the CDR3, the DNA is TGTGCCACGCTCCTTACAGTAAACACCGGGGAGCTGTTTTTT.

V and J are TRBV5-1 and TRBJ2-3, with 8 bases fitting TRBD2. V gave up 0 bases and J gave up 0 bases; unmatched junction bases: 0. The CDR3 is 15 residues long. Germline CDR1 reads SGHRS; CDR2 reads YFSETQ. This CDR3 is CASSLASGSTDTQYF. DNA for the CDR3: TGCGCCAGCAGCTTGGCTAGCGGGAGCACAGATACGCAGTATTTT.

The rearrangement uses TRBV7-2 and TRBJ2-7, with 7 bases matching TRBD2. Germline V CDR1 and CDR2: SGHTA, FQGNSA. This CDR3 has 15 residues. J was trimmed by 1 base and V by 5 bases; bases with no gene match: 8. The CDR3 DNA sequence: TGTGCCAGCAGCGAGGGAGCTAGCGGATCCTACGAGCAGTACTTC. Protein product: CASSEGASGSYEQYF.

The chain carries TRBV7-3 and TRBJ2-1; D is unresolved. Trimming took off 1 base at V and 2 bases at J, with 3 bases between the two ends. The CDR3 length is 13 residues. CDR1 and CDR2 (germline): SGHTA, FQGTGA. The CDR3 loop is CASSLNTYNEQFF. The DNA of the CDR3 is TGTGCCAGCAGCTTAAATACCTACAATGAGCAGTTCTTC.

The rearrangement joins TRBV11-2 to TRBJ1-1; no clear D gene. The length of the CDR3 is 14 residues. Trimming took off 2 bases at V and 0 bases at J, with 7 bases between the two ends. Germline V gene sequence: CDR1 SGHAT, CDR2 FQNNGV. The CDR3 coding sequence is TGTGCCAGCAGCTTAAACGGTATGAACACTGAAGCTTTCTTT. Translated: CASSLNGMNTEAFF.

V gene TRBV29-1 combines with J gene TRBJ1-2; the match to TRBD1 covers 10 bases. The CDR3 is 13 amino acids. The V gene end was trimmed by 6 bases and the J gene end by 3 bases; junction bases not matched to a gene: 4. The germline V gene has CDR1 SQVTM and CDR2 ANQGSEA. CDR3 sequence reads: CSVWGTGDYGYTF. As DNA, the CDR3 is TGCAGCGTCTGGGGGACAGGGGACTATGGCTACACCTTC.

The chain uses TRBV5-6 and TRBJ2-1; TRBD2 agrees at 15 bases. There are 16 residues in the CDR3. Trimming took 4 bases from V and 7 from J; bases not matched to a gene: 6. Germline CDR1 SGHDT, CDR2 YYEEEE. The CDR3 sequence: CASSDGLAGGWNEQFF. The DNA of the CDR3 is TGTGCCAGCAGCGATGGACTAGCGGGGGGGTGGAATGAGCAGTTCTTC.

The V gene is TRBV5-1, the J gene TRBJ2-5, with TRBD2 matching over 11 bases. This CDR3 is 17 amino acids long. With V trimmed by 0 bases and J by 5 bases, 9 bases remained unmatched. Germline V CDR1 and CDR2: SGHRS, YFSETQ. The CDR3 spells CASSLAGSTSGGETQYF. As DNA, the CDR3 is TGCGCCAGCAGCTTGGCCGGATCTACTAGCGGGGGTGAGACCCAGTACTTC.

V is TRBV5-1 and J is TRBJ2-2; TRBD2 is a possible D gene (5 bases). This CDR3 is 15 amino acids long. CDR1 is SGHRS, CDR2 YFSETQ, per germline. Trimming shortened V by 4 bases and J by 3 bases, and 13 bases separated the two germline ends. CDR3 sequence (DNA): TGCGCCAGCAGCGGGCCCAAGGGAGACACCGGGGAGCTGTTTTTT. Amino acid sequence: CASSGPKGDTGELFF.

The chain carries TRBV9 and TRBJ2-7; 7 bases align to TRBD1. V trimming: 1 base; J trimming: 2 bases; junction bases outside the gene matches: 6. CDR3 size: 15 residues. Germline CDR1 reads SGDLS; CDR2 reads YYNGEE. CDR3 DNA sequence: TGTGCCAGCAGCGTATTGGCAGGGGGTGCCTACGAGCAGTACTTC. It encodes CASSVLAGGAYEQYF.

This clone appeared a single time. This chain connects TRBV7-9 to TRBJ1-1; unclear D gene. Trimming removed 5 bases at V and 10 bases at J, with 14 bases between. The CDR3 is 12 residues long. The germline V gene has CDR1 SEHNR and CDR2 FQNEAQ (reference sequence). CDR3 nucleotide sequence: TGTGCCAGCAGCCCGACCGCCTCTGGAGCTTTCTTT. Its protein product is CASSPTASGAFF.

The chain combines TRBV2 with TRBJ1-2; 7 bases are a match to TRBD1. CDR1 and CDR2 from the germline V gene are SNHLY and FYNNEI. Trimming at V came to 1 base and at J to 4 bases, leaving 3 bases not matched to a gene. The CDR3 loop spans 14 amino acids. The CDR3 protein is CASSEVTGFYGYTF. The CDR3 nucleotides read TGTGCCAGCAGTGAAGTGACAGGGTTCTATGGCTACACCTTC.

The chain has TRBV9 and TRBJ1-2, with D possibly being TRBD1 (6 bases). Trimming stripped 4 bases from V and 0 bases from J, with 13 bases between. Germline V gene data show CDR1 as SGDLS and CDR2 as YYNGEE. The CDR3 extends over 15 amino acids. This CDR3 is CASSPTGRPNYGYTF. DNA of the CDR3: TGTGCCAGCAGCCCCACAGGGAGACCTAACTATGGCTACACCTTC.

This rearrangement joins TRBV5-1 to TRBJ2-2; the D call may be TRBD1 or TRBD2 (5 bases each). The CDR3 contains 15 residues. CDR1 is SGHRS, CDR2 YFSETQ, per germline. Trimming pared 0 bases from V and 5 bases from J, leaving 11 bases between. CDR3 sequence (DNA): TGCGCCAGCAGCTTGGCGCAGGGACGGACCGGGGAGCTGTTTTTT. Its protein product is CASSLAQGRTGELFF. Complete variable domain (other parts from reference TRBV5-1 and TRBJ2-2): KAGVTQTPRYLIKTRGQQVTLSCSPISGHRSVSWYQQTPGQGLQFLFEYFSETQRNKGNFPGRFSGRQFSNSRSEMNVSTLELGDSALYLCASSLAQGRTGELFFGEGSRLTVL.

V and J are TRBV4-1 and TRBJ2-5; TRBD1 or TRBD2 may be the D gene (6 bases each). This CDR3 contains 15 residues. V shed 0 bases and J shed 5 bases, with 13 bases lying between them. From germline, CDR1 is MGHRA and CDR2 YSYEKL. In DNA, the CDR3 is TGCGCCAGCAGCCAAGATAGGGGGGCGAGGGAGACCCAGTACTTC. Translating gives CASSQDRGARETQYF.

The J gene is TRBJ2-1, the V gene TRBV18, with a possible D match to TRBD2 (5 bases). CDR1 is KGHSH and CDR2 is LQKENI in the germline V gene. V was cut by 6 bases and J by 0 bases, with 12 bases left in between. The CDR3 covers 15 residues. The CDR3 nucleotides read TGTGCCAGCTCGGAGGACTGGAGCTCCTACAATGAGCAGTTCTTC. Translated: CASSEDWSSYNEQFF.

The V and J genes are TRBV5-1 and TRBJ2-5; 9 nucleotides line up with TRBD1. The CDR3 loop spans 14 amino acids. The V segment lost 4 bases and the J segment 3 bases; nucleotides outside the gene matches: 4. The germline gives CDR1 SGHRS, CDR2 YFSETQ. DNA of the CDR3: TGCGCCAGCAGCACCACAGGGGGCGAAGAGACCCAGTACTTC. Translating gives CASSTTGGEETQYF.

This rearrangement joins TRBV29-1 to TRBJ1-2, with a tentative D call TRBD1 (6 bases). There are 11 residues in the CDR3. Deletions cut 7 bases from V and 7 bases from J, with 13 bases between. CDR1 SQVTM and CDR2 ANQGSEA come from the germline V gene. In nucleotides, the CDR3 is TGCAGCGCCGAGGGGGGGAGTGGCTACACCTTC. Protein sequence: CSAEGGSGYTF.

J is TRBJ2-5 and V is TRBV19; no clear D gene. Trimming left V 11 bases short and J 0 bases short, with 7 bases between. Germline V lookup: CDR1 LNHDA, CDR2 SQIVND (reference sequence). CDR3 length: 11 amino acids. This CDR3 is CAPHYQETQYF. In DNA, the CDR3 is TGTGCCCCTCACTACCAAGAGACCCAGTACTTC.

This rearrangement joins TRBV9 to TRBJ2-1, with D perhaps TRBD2 (5 bases). The CDR3 runs to 15 residues. Germline-derived CDR1 and CDR2 are SGDLS and YYNGEE. Trimming pared 4 bases from V and 2 bases from J, leaving 13 bases between. CDR3 nucleotides: TGTGCCAGCAGCCCTACTAGGCTAACCTACAATGAGCAGTTCTTC. Translated: CASSPTRLTYNEQFF.

The chain is built from TRBV7-2 and TRBJ1-6; the D gene is possibly TRBD1 (5 bases). The CDR3 length is 17 residues. The germline V gene encodes CDR1 SGHTA and CDR2 FQGNSA. The ends were cut back, 5 bases at V and 0 bases at J, with 14 bases in the middle. In DNA form, the CDR3 reads TGTGCCAGCAGCCACCGGGACCGCTGCTCCTATAATTCACCCCTCCACTTT. Its protein product is CASSHRDRCSYNSPLHF.